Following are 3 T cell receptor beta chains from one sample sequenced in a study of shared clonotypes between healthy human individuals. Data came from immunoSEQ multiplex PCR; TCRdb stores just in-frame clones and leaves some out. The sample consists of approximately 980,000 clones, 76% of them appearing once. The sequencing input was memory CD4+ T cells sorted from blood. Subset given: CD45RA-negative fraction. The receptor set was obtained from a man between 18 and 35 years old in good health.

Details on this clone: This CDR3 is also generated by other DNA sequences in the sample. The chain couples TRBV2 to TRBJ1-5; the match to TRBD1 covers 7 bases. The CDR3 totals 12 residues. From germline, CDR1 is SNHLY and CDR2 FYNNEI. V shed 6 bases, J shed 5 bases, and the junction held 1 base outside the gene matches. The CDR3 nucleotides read TGTGCCAGCAGCGACAGGGATCAGCCCCAGCATTTT. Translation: CASSDRDQPQHF.

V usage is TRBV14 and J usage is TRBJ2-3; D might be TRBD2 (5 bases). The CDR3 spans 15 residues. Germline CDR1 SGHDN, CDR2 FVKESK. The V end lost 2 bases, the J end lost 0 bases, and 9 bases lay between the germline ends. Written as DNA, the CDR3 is TGTGCCAGCAGCCAACTCAGAGGGAGCACAGATACGCAGTATTTT. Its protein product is CASSQLRGSTDTQYF.

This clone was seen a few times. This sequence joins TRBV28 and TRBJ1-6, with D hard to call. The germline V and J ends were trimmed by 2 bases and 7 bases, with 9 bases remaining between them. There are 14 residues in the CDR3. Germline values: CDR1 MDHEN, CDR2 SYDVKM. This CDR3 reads CASSLLSANSPLHF. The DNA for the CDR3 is TGTGCCAGCAGTTTACTCTCCGCAAATTCACCCCTCCACTTT.